The T cell receptor (beta chain) under discussion was sequenced for a study of human T cells and chemical hapten exposure. Study in general: Epicutaneous patch tests delivered 0.01% DPC to the upper back, with evaluation at 6 days. Study results and caveats: There were significantly more large CDR3 similarity clusters among expanded TCRs than among controls.

This sample's time point: pre-sensitization, week 0. As for treatment: therapeutic diphenylcyclopropenone sensitization with weekly scalp DPC. Unique molecular identifiers were linked by the library to individual cDNA molecules. TCRdb fed the RACE reads into MiXCR, producing one record per CDR3 protein. The table includes under 300,000 distinct CDR3 sequences, 7.5% to 10% detected once. This clonotype was seen many times. The antigen is not known. Trimming removed 0 bases at V and 0 bases at J, with 8 bases between. CDR3 length: 15 residues. The sample was whole blood, taken in connection with sensitization to the hapten diphenylcyclopropenone (DPC). V usage is TRBV12-3 or TRBV12-4 and J usage is TRBJ1-1; tentatively, D is TRBD1 (6 bases). The clonotype comes from a woman aged 40 to 50 with alopecia areata. Some clones in this sample may be carry-over from other donors' samples. The CDR3 here is CASSLAGGMNTEAFF. For the CDR3, the DNA is TGTGCCAGCAGTTTAGCAGGGGGGATGAACACTGAAGCTTTCTTT.